The present entry profiles one TCR beta chain with its context. Its antigen is currently unknown. It was with 60 Vbeta and 13 Jbeta primers that the PCR ran. TCRdb's copy holds only in-frame clones and misses some; the assay was immunoSEQ multiplex PCR. The sample has some 75,000 clones. This record belongs to a study of cytomegalovirus exposure and HLA in healthy donors. Study summary: The Caucasian-associated ancestry cluster contained roughly four fifths of the approximately 400 genotyped donors.

There are 15 residues in the CDR3. Germline assignment: CDR1 PRHDT and CDR2 FYEKMQ (reference sequence). Deletions cut 5 bases from V and 4 bases from J, with 14 bases between. Study-wide results and limits: Per a later analysis, 16,951 TCR beta sequences showed association with HLA alleles at 0.05 false discovery rate. Rare TCR sequences predominated, though certain public TCRs were found in many donors.

The gene calls are TRBV13 and TRBJ1-4, with TRBD1 as a possible D gene (6 bases). This receptor was taken from a boy aged 5-17 years in good health and CMV-seronegative. The sequencing sample was made of PBMCs. The CDR3 here is CASSGPGQVNEKLFF. The CDR3 nucleotides read TGTGCCAGCAGCGGGCCGGGACAAGTTAATGAAAAACTGTTTTTT.